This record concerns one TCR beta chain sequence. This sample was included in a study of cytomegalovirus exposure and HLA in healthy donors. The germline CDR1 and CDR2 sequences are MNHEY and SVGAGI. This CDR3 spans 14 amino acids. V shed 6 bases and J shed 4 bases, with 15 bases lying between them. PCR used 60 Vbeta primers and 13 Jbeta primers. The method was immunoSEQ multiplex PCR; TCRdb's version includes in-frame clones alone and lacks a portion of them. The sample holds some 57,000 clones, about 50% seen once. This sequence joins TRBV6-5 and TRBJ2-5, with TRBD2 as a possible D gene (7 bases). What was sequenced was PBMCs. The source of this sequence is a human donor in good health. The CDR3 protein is CASSAAGGLETQYF. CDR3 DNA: TGTGCCAGCAGCGCCGCCGGGGGGCTAGAGACCCAGTACTTC.